The T cell receptor (beta chain) under discussion was sequenced for a study of cytomegalovirus exposure and HLA in healthy donors. Primers for the PCR totalled 60 Vbeta and 13 Jbeta. Sequencing was performed with immunoSEQ multiplex PCR; in TCRdb, only in-frame clones are kept and a portion is missing. This table has around 110,000 clones, roughly 69% appearing once. The CDR3 loop spans 12 amino acids. Trimming cost V 0 bases and J 3 bases, with 3 bases left between them. Germline lookup yields CDR1 SGDLS and CDR2 YYNGEE. The TCR was taken from a woman aged 40 to 50 in good health and CMV-seropositive. The chain joins TRBV9 to TRBJ1-1; D is unresolved. The sequenced sample consisted of PBMCs. CDR3 coding DNA: TGTGCCAGCAGCGTAGGCGACACTGAAGCTTTCTTT. This sequence encodes CASSVGDTEAFF.